The clone carrying this T cell receptor (beta chain) was counted a single time. The data derive from a study of blood T cell repertoires in COVID-19. Study details: Samples of COVID-19 (acute and convalescent) were obtained from the United States, Italy and Spain. Nucleic acid was either cDNA or gDNA, and it came from T cells, B-cell-depleted T cells, or PBMCs.

In the study's own analysis: Reference gene primer amplification gave nucleated cell count estimates. Assay: immunoSEQ multiplex PCR; the TCRdb copy retains only in-frame clones and omits some. That table gives V, J and clone size, and the DNA gave D and trimming. In the table there are fewer than 75,000 clones, just under 90% of which are singletons. CDR1 is LGHDT and CDR2 is YNNKEL in the germline V gene (reference sequence). J lost 4 bases, V lost 2 bases, and 6 bases had no gene match. The CDR3 is made up of 15 amino acids. Sample: peripheral blood. The V and J genes are TRBV3-1 (or the pseudogene TRBV3-2) and TRBJ1-1; 8 bases fit TRBD1. The TCR sequence derives from a man aged 55 to 70 with acute or convalescent COVID-19. CDR3 amino acids: CASSQTHTGGTEAFF. The DNA of the CDR3 is TGTGCCAGCAGCCAAACCCATACAGGGGGCACTGAAGCTTTCTTT.